This T cell receptor beta chain was found in a study of technical replicates of blood from several donors (dated by TCRdb to the late 2010s). Note on this clone: The clone's antigen remains unknown. No quality values exist for individual bases; no much larger clone is one base distant.

The method was the immunoSEQ multiplex PCR assay. The table was pulled from immuneACCESS by TCRdb, which kept in-frame rearrangements only. Such tables lose some clones; where checked, under half of the loss comes from unresolved V genes, and the rest has no known cause. The sample table shows around 58,000 clones, and around 86% are seen once. Together, the top ten hold 5% to 5.5% of the sample. Taken from the germline V gene, the CDR1 and CDR2 loops are SGDLS and YYNGEE. V was cut back by 0 bases and J by 4 bases, leaving a gap of 8 bases between them. Measured from the cysteine to the phenylalanine, the CDR3 is 14 residues long. Only the CDR3 DNA is retained, 42 bases long and in frame from the first base.

Specimen: PBMCs. The receptor chain draws on TRBV9 and TRBJ1-3; the D gene cannot be resolved reliably. This receptor was obtained from a human donor in good health. Some clones in this sample may be carry-over from other donors' samples. The nucleotides read TGTGCCAGCAGCGTAGGCGGCCTCGGAAACACCATATATTTT. Its amino acids are CASSVGGLGNTIYF. Reference TRBV9 and TRBJ1-3 genes cover what lies past the CDR3, so the full variable domain is DSGVTQTPKHLITATGQRVTLRCSPRSGDLSVYWYQQSLDQGLQFLIQYYNGEERAKGNILERFSAQQFPDLHSELNLSSLELGDSALYFCASSVGGLGNTIYFGEGSWLTVV.